Listed here are 32 T cell receptor beta chains from one sample, sequenced in a study of CD8 T cells in ankylosing spondylitis (dated by TCRdb to the late 2010s). Libraries were built with 5' RACE. Sequencing took place on an Illumina HiSeq 2500. Using fastp trimming at Q25 and MiXCR clonotype assembly, TCRdb reanalyzed the public sequencing data and kept in-frame beta chains. Merged by CDR3 protein, the rows form single entries marked with the most common genes and DNA. The sample table contains a few hundred thousand distinct CDR3 sequences; only one count was recorded for 15% to 20% of them. Of the sample, around 30% is held by the ten largest clones. What was sequenced was blood, either unsorted or a sorted T cell fraction (not recorded which). The origin of the receptors is a male donor with ankylosing spondylitis or in good health (not recorded which).

The chain recombines TRBV12-3 or TRBV12-4 with TRBJ2-1; 13 nucleotides line up with TRBD2. This CDR3 contains 16 residues. V lost 7 bases and J lost 7; bases outside the gene matches: 10. CDR3 coding DNA: TGTGCCAGCACCGATCCACTAGCGGGAGGGCGTAATGAGCAGTTCTTC. Its translation is CASTDPLAGGRNEQFF.

This clonotype occurred many times. The gene calls are TRBV10-3 and TRBJ2-6; D gene unclear. V gave up 0 bases and J gave up 0 bases, with 6 bases separating them. The CDR3 loop spans 16 amino acids. Looked up from germline, CDR1 is ENHRY and CDR2 is SYGVKD. CDR3 sequence (DNA): TGTGCCATCAGTGAGTCCTACTACTCTGGGGCCAACGTCCTGACTTTC. Its protein is CAISESYYSGANVLTF.

The J gene is TRBJ2-2, the V gene TRBV27; 7 bases match TRBD2. This CDR3 comprises 16 residues. Trimming took 3 bases from V and 4 from J; bases not matched to a gene: 8. Germline values: CDR1 MNHEY, CDR2 SMNVEV (reference sequence). The CDR3 coding sequence is TGTGCCAGCAGTTTGGGGGGGAGTATAATCACCGGGGAGCTGTTTTTT. Its protein is CASSLGGSIITGELFF.

V usage is TRBV29-1 and J usage is TRBJ2-5, with TRBD1 matching over 7 bases. This CDR3 spans 13 amino acids. With 3 bases clipped from V and 2 bases from J, the junction kept 3 bases outside the gene matches. Germline CDR1 SQVTM, CDR2 ANQGSEA. DNA of the CDR3: TGCAGCGTTGATCCCAGGGGGCAAGAGACCCAGTACTTC. Protein sequence: CSVDPRGQETQYF.

This rearrangement joins TRBV9 to TRBJ2-7; weak D call: TRBD1 (6 bases). Germline V gene data show CDR1 as SGDLS and CDR2 as YYNGEE. CDR3 length: 15 residues. Trimming cost V 0 bases and J 0 bases, with 10 bases left between them. DNA for the CDR3: TGTGCCAGCAGCGTAGAGGCAGGGGACTCCTACGAGCAGTACTTC. Its protein is CASSVEAGDSYEQYF.

This clonotype came up a few times. This sequence joins TRBV12-5 and TRBJ2-1, with 8 bases fitting TRBD2. V trimming: 1 base; J trimming: 6 bases; junction bases outside the gene matches: 2. The germline V gene encodes CDR1 LGHNT and CDR2 FRNRAP. CDR3 length: 14 residues. CDR3 DNA sequence: TGTGCTAGTGGTTTGGGACTAGCGTCCAATGAGCAGTTCTTC. Protein: CASGLGLASNEQFF.

The chain is built from TRBV12-3 or TRBV12-4 and TRBJ1-4; D is undetermined. V dropped 1 base and J dropped 1 base, with 10 bases sitting between them. The CDR3 is 16 amino acids. CDR3 residues: CASSLESTLTNEKLFF. The CDR3 nucleotides are TGTGCCAGCAGTTTAGAATCGACCCTAACTAATGAAAAACTGTTTTTT.

This clonotype was recorded at least ten times. The gene calls are TRBV7-8 and TRBJ2-3; D is ambiguous. V was clipped by 2 bases and J by 4 bases, with 7 bases between them. Germline V gene sequence: CDR1 SGHVS, CDR2 FQNEAQ. The CDR3 contains 13 residues. The CDR3 region is CASSLQLSDTQYF. The CDR3 coding sequence is TGTGCCAGCAGCTTACAACTTTCAGATACGCAGTATTTT.

In DNA form, the CDR3 reads TGCAGCGCCGATGGGGAGTTCTCAACTAGCTCCTACAATGAGCAGTTCTTC. Amino acids: CSADGEFSTSSYNEQFF. V gene TRBV29-1 combines with J gene TRBJ2-1; TRBD2 might be the D (5 bases). Germline values: CDR1 SQVTM, CDR2 ANQGSEA. The CDR3 covers 17 residues. V lost 7 bases to trimming and J lost 0 bases, with 22 bases between them.

This clonotype was observed at least ten times. The chain has TRBV10-3 and TRBJ1-1; 7 positions agree with TRBD1. Germline V gene lookup returns CDR1 ENHRY and CDR2 SYGVKD. This CDR3 contains 14 residues. Trimming removed 2 bases from V and 3 bases from J; junction bases left unmatched: 3. CDR3: CAISEMTGHTEAFF. Written as DNA, the CDR3 is TGTGCCATCAGTGAGATGACAGGGCACACTGAAGCTTTCTTT.

The V and J genes are TRBV24-1 and TRBJ2-2, with D hard to call. The CDR3 sequence is 11 residues long. With 5 bases removed from V and 8 bases from J, the gap between germline ends came to 5 bases. Germline V lookup: CDR1 KGHDR, CDR2 SFDVKD. Written as DNA, the CDR3 is TGTGCCACCAGTGGATCGGGGGAGCTGTTTTTT. This encodes CATSGSGELFF.

The chain is built from TRBV28 and TRBJ2-2; D not resolved. CDR1 and CDR2 from the germline V gene are MDHEN and SYDVKM. Trimming shortened V by 3 bases and J by 5 bases, and 7 bases separated the two germline ends. The CDR3 is made up of 13 amino acids. CDR3: CASSFFPTGELFF. The CDR3 DNA reads as TGTGCCAGCAGTTTTTTCCCTACCGGGGAGCTGTTTTTT.

The chain links TRBV19 to TRBJ2-7, with TRBD1 matching over 9 bases. Looked up from germline, CDR1 is LNHDA and CDR2 is SQIVND (reference sequence). The CDR3 runs 13 residues. The junction had 4 bases not matched to a gene; V was cut back by 6 bases and J by 4 bases. The CDR3 region is CASRPQGAYEQYF. The CDR3 DNA follows: TGTGCCAGTAGACCACAGGGGGCATACGAGCAGTACTTC.

In its sample, this clonotype was seen a few times. J is TRBJ2-3 and V is TRBV12-3 or TRBV12-4, with TRBD1 identical over 9 bases. The CDR3 is 15 amino acids. Trimming took 5 bases from V and 3 from J; bases not matched to a gene: 6. The CDR3 nucleotides are TGTGCCAGCAGTCCTCCGGGACAGGGAACAGATACGCAGTATTTT. Its translation is CASSPPGQGTDTQYF.

This chain links TRBV27 with TRBJ2-7; no firm D call. The CDR3 consists of 14 residues. V was cut by 9 bases and J by 1 base, with 16 bases left in between. CDR1 and CDR2 (germline): MNHEY, SMNVEV (reference sequence). CDR3 protein: CASRWSLDSYEQYF. The CDR3 nucleotides read TGTGCCAGTCGTTGGAGCTTAGATTCCTACGAGCAGTACTTC.

The V gene is TRBV7-9, the J gene TRBJ2-7, with D hard to call. Trimming removed 5 bases from V and 5 bases from J, with 13 bases in between. This CDR3 contains 13 residues. Germline V gene data show CDR1 as SEHNR and CDR2 as FQNEAQ (reference sequence). The CDR3 bases are TGTGCCAGCAGCCCTGTGGCGGCTGACGAGCAGTACTTC. It is translated as CASSPVAADEQYF.

The rearrangement joins TRBV4-1 to TRBJ2-1; 10 bases agree with TRBD2. Germline-derived CDR1 and CDR2 are MGHRA and YSYEKL. The J segment lost 7 bases and the V segment lost 2 bases, leaving 8 bases of the junction unmatched. CDR3 length: 16 amino acids. The CDR3 DNA is TGCGCCAGCAGCCAACCCCCGGGACTAGCGTGGAATGAGCAGTTCTTC. Residues: CASSQPPGLAWNEQFF.

This clonotype came up a few times. J is TRBJ1-1 and V is TRBV7-9; no clear D gene. V lost 5 bases to trimming and J lost 3 bases, with 16 bases between them. Germline-derived CDR1 and CDR2 are SEHNR and FQNEAQ (reference sequence). CDR3 length: 15 residues. CDR3 coding DNA: TGTGCCAGCAGCCCCCGCCGGGGAGGCGACACTGAAGCTTTCTTT. As protein: CASSPRRGGDTEAFF.

This clonotype was seen more than once but under ten times. CDR3 residues: CASSFIAVPYNEQFF. Here the CDR3 DNA reads TGTGCCAGCAGTTTTATAGCGGTACCGTACAATGAGCAGTTCTTC. The chain is built from TRBV12-3 or TRBV12-4 and TRBJ2-1, with D maybe TRBD2 (6 bases). With 3 bases removed from V and 4 bases from J, the gap between germline ends came to 13 bases. The CDR3 is made up of 15 amino acids.

The CDR3 is CASSLAQGGWDTEAFF. The DNA of the CDR3 is TGCGCCAGCAGCTTGGCCCAGGGCGGCTGGGACACTGAAGCTTTCTTT. The chain employs TRBV5-1 and TRBJ1-1; TRBD1 is a possible D gene (5 bases). V dropped 0 bases and J dropped 3 bases, with 15 bases sitting between them. The length of the CDR3 is 16 residues. The germline gives CDR1 SGHRS, CDR2 YFSETQ.

This clonotype was observed a handful of times. The rearrangement uses TRBV7-2 and TRBJ2-2, with TRBD2 matching over 12 bases. Per the germline V gene, CDR1 is SGHTA and CDR2 is FQGNSA. The V and J ends lost 1 base and 5 bases, in that order; junction bases with no gene match: 2. This CDR3 is built from 16 residues. CDR3 sequence reads: CASSLGGTSGTGELFF. The CDR3 DNA follows: TGTGCCAGCAGCTTAGGAGGGACTAGCGGGACCGGGGAGCTGTTTTTT.

The chain links TRBV12-3 or TRBV12-4 to TRBJ2-1; 13 bases line up with TRBD2. This CDR3 spans 16 amino acids. V gave up 5 bases and J gave up 5 bases; unmatched junction bases: 6. CDR3 residues: CASSPRLAGGHNEQFF. For the CDR3, the DNA is TGTGCCAGCAGTCCAAGACTAGCGGGAGGACACAATGAGCAGTTCTTC.

The chain employs TRBV6-1 and TRBJ2-3; a possible D gene is TRBD2 (5 bases). This CDR3 region has 14 residues. Germline V gene data show CDR1 as MNHNS and CDR2 as SASEGT. V was cut by 2 bases and J by 4 bases, with 10 bases left in between. CDR3 DNA: TGTGCCAGCAGTGAATCGAGCGGAGCAGATACGCAGTATTTT. Protein sequence: CASSESSGADTQYF.

In this sample, this clonotype turned up a few times. This chain uses TRBV9 with TRBJ2-7; 9 nucleotides line up with TRBD2. The germline V gene has CDR1 SGDLS and CDR2 YYNGEE. Trimming cost V 3 bases and J 1 base; bases outside gene matches: 5. This CDR3 is 15 amino acids long. The chain's CDR3 is CASSAAAGGSYEQYF. The CDR3 DNA reads TGTGCCAGCAGCGCCGCAGCGGGAGGATCCTACGAGCAGTACTTC.

This clonotype was seen only a few times. The chain is built from TRBV4-2 and TRBJ2-7, with 8 nucleotides matching TRBD2. V lost 2 bases to trimming and J lost 3 bases; unmatched junction nucleotides: 0. CDR1 and CDR2 (germline): LGHNA, YNFKEQ. The CDR3 loop spans 13 amino acids. The CDR3: CASSQTSGYEQYF. CDR3 nucleotides: TGTGCCAGCAGCCAAACTAGCGGCTACGAGCAGTACTTC.

This clonotype has more than one count but fewer than ten. The chain carries TRBV12-3 or TRBV12-4 and TRBJ2-7; D is uncertain. CDR3 length: 13 amino acids. V was cut by 8 bases and J by 5 bases, with 16 bases left in between. The CDR3 here is CASPHAPGDEQYF. In nucleotides, the CDR3 is TGTGCCAGCCCTCATGCTCCGGGCGACGAGCAGTACTTC.

The chain couples TRBV12-3 or TRBV12-4 to TRBJ2-7; D not certain. The CDR3 is 12 amino acids. The V end was cut by 5 bases, the J end by 3 bases, with 8 bases between. Here the CDR3 reads CASSPHYYEQYF. The CDR3 DNA is TGTGCCAGCAGTCCCCACTACTACGAGCAGTACTTC.

This clonotype was observed a handful of times. The chain carries TRBV6-5 and TRBJ2-1; TRBD1 might be the D (6 bases). The CDR3 covers 15 residues. Between the trimmed V and J ends, which lost 0 bases and 2 bases, there was a span of 8 bases. Germline V gene lookup returns CDR1 MNHEY and CDR2 SVGAGI. CDR3 in DNA: TGTGCCAGCAGTTACTCGGGGGCTGCCTACAATGAGCAGTTCTTC. It translates to CASSYSGAAYNEQFF.

The J gene is TRBJ2-1, the V gene TRBV9; 8 bases align to TRBD2. CDR1 is SGDLS and CDR2 is YYNGEE in the germline V gene. The CDR3 covers 18 residues. J was trimmed by 0 bases and V by 0 bases; bases with no gene match: 8. The CDR3 sequence is CASSVGVAGLSSYNEQFF. The CDR3 DNA reads as TGTGCCAGCAGCGTAGGTGTAGCGGGGCTCAGCTCCTACAATGAGCAGTTCTTC.

This clonotype has a handful of counts. The chain uses TRBV27 and TRBJ2-7; D tentatively fits TRBD1 or TRBD2 (5 bases each). CDR1 and CDR2 from the germline V gene are MNHEY and SMNVEV (reference sequence). CDR3 size: 14 residues. Trimming stripped 5 bases from V and 0 bases from J, with 11 bases between. The CDR3 reads CASSQRGGSYEQYF. The CDR3 nucleotides read TGTGCCAGCAGTCAGCGTGGGGGCTCCTACGAGCAGTACTTC.

This clonotype was seen more than once but under ten times. CDR3 residues: CASSLTPGTGGPREQFF. The DNA of the CDR3 is TGTGCCAGCAGCTTAACCCCCGGGACAGGGGGTCCGCGTGAGCAGTTCTTC. This chain connects TRBV11-2 to TRBJ2-1, with 11 bases identical to TRBD1. This CDR3 comprises 17 residues. V shed 2 bases, J shed 9 bases, and the junction held 12 bases outside the gene matches. Germline CDR1 is SGHAT and CDR2 is FQNNGV. Variable domain in full (rest from reference TRBV11-2 and TRBJ2-1): EAGVAQSPRYKIIEKRQSVAFWCNPISGHATLYWYQQILGQGPKLLIQFQNNGVVDDSQLPKDRFSAERLKGVDSTLKIQPAKLEDSAVYLCASSLTPGTGGPREQFFGPGTRLTVL.

This clonotype was counted a few times. This sequence joins TRBV29-1 and TRBJ2-5; 11 nucleotides agree with TRBD2. J gave up 2 bases and V 7 bases, and 6 bases lay outside the gene matches. The CDR3 loop spans 14 amino acids. The germline V gene has CDR1 SQVTM and CDR2 ANQGSEA. The DNA for the CDR3 is TGCAGCGCCTTTAGCGGGAGGGGGCAAGAGACCCAGTACTTC. This translates into CSAFSGRGQETQYF.